This T cell receptor beta chain was obtained from a study of identical twins. Study-wide findings and caveats: Conclusions leaned on cross-sectional statistical analysis and did not track the same donors over time.

Regarding this clonotype: Its target is unknown.

The CDR3 loop spans 16 amino acids. Germline values: CDR1 MDHEN, CDR2 SYDVKM. V lost 2 bases to trimming and J lost 0 bases, with 14 bases between them. A template switching step contributed a universal primer site, while unique molecular identifiers were present in the cDNA. TCRdb independently ran MiXCR on the 5' RACE reads; one entry per CDR3 protein. The sample carries more than 650,000 distinct CDR3 sequences, 5.5% to 7.5% recorded once. This sequence originates from a man between 18 and 35 years old in good health. Sequencing was performed on naive T cells sorted from blood. The chain joins TRBV28 to TRBJ2-7, with D possibly matching TRBD2 (6 bases). The chain's CDR3 is CASSLGEDISSYEQYF. CDR3 DNA sequence: TGTGCCAGCAGTTTAGGGGAGGACATCTCCTCCTACGAGCAGTACTTC.